This is a list of T cell receptor beta chains from one sample in a study of identical twins. TCRdb independently ran MiXCR on the 5' RACE reads; one entry per CDR3 protein. This table holds nearly 200,000 distinct CDR3 sequences, around 15% found once. These sequences were also reported in another study, on T cells expressing NK-cell markers.

Specimen: CD8+ T cells sorted from blood. These TCRs come from a woman aged 18-29 years in good health. CDR3s include the opening cysteine and the closing phenylalanine or tryptophan. Each record gives: clone size, D gene, J gene, CDR3 length, V gene, CDR3 protein, CDR3 DNA. The D gene is left open where the match is weak. A clone size is listed for some rows: how often the clone was seen (once, few, many), or a class if it is expanded.

few TRBD1 TRBJ1-2 12 TRBV20-1 CSAPDRLYGYTF TGCAGTGCCCCGGACAGGCTCTATGGCTACACCTTC
- TRBD2 TRBJ2-2 16 TRBV27 CASNPSGRSWTGELFF TGTGCCAGCAACCCTAGCGGGAGAAGCTGGACCGGGGAGCTGTTTTTT
- - TRBJ2-3 13 TRBV27 CASSFASTDTQYF TGTGCCAGCAGTTTCGCCAGCACAGATACGCAGTATTTT
- - TRBJ2-3 15 TRBV2 CASSEARTVTDTQYF TGTGCCAGCAGTGAAGCTAGGACAGTCACAGATACGCAGTATTTT
- - TRBJ1-2 16 TRBV9 CASSVPIQGNEGGYTF TGTGCCAGCAGCGTACCCATTCAGGGTAACGAAGGAGGCTACACCTTC
many - TRBJ2-7 12 TRBV12-5 CASGPLTYEQYF TGTGCTAGTGGGCCACTCACCTACGAGCAGTACTTC
many - TRBJ2-1 12 TRBV7-9 CASSFSPSQKFF TGTGCCAGCAGCTTCTCGCCTTCCCAAAAGTTCTTC
- - TRBJ2-3 12 TRBV29-1 CSVEGDIDTQYF TGCAGCGTTGAAGGGGACATAGATACGCAGTATTTT
- TRBD2 TRBJ2-5 15 TRBV6-1 CASSRSGRAVETQYF TGTGCCAGCAGCCGCAGCGGGAGGGCCGTCGAGACCCAGTACTTC
- - TRBJ1-2 13 TRBV12-3/TRBV12-4 CASSWDASYGYTF TGTGCCAGCAGTTGGGACGCTAGCTATGGCTACACCTTC
few TRBD2 TRBJ2-5 15 TRBV4-3 CASSRLGGAGETQYF TGCGCCAGCAGTCGGCTCGGGGGGGCGGGGGAGACCCAGTACTTC
- - TRBJ2-3 15 TRBV20-1 CSASPRDGPTDTQYF TGCAGTGCTAGCCCCCGGGACGGCCCCACAGATACGCAGTATTTT
few TRBD2 TRBJ2-1 15 TRBV6-5 CASSYSLVAGDEQFF TGTGCCAGCAGTTACTCCTTGGTAGCGGGAGATGAGCAGTTCTTC
many TRBD1 TRBJ2-3 15 TRBV6-4 CASSEGQGETDTQYF TGTGCCAGCAGTGAGGGACAGGGTGAAACAGATACGCAGTATTTT
- - TRBJ2-1 15 TRBV27 CASSLAGIPYNEQFF TGTGCCAGCAGTTTAGCGGGCATCCCATACAATGAGCAGTTCTTC
- TRBD2 TRBJ2-1 13 TRBV7-9 CASRIAGGDEQFF TGTGCCAGCAGGATAGCGGGGGGGGATGAGCAGTTCTTC
few - TRBJ2-1 10 TRBV2 CASWGNEQFF TGTGCCAGCTGGGGGAATGAGCAGTTCTTC
few - TRBJ2-7 11 TRBV6-5 CASSGAGEQYF TGTGCCAGCAGTGGGGCTGGGGAGCAGTACTTC
- - TRBJ2-7 13 TRBV7-9 CASSPAPLYEQYF TGTGCCAGCAGCCCAGCCCCCCTCTACGAGCAGTACTTC
- - TRBJ1-2 13 TRBV12-3/TRBV12-4 CATSSKVSYGYTF TGTGCCACCAGTTCCAAGGTTAGCTATGGCTACACCTTC
- TRBD2 TRBJ2-7 15 TRBV7-8 CASSWGAGEIYEQYF TGTGCCAGCAGCTGGGGCGCGGGGGAGATTTACGAGCAGTACTTC
- TRBD1 TRBJ1-2 14 TRBV27 CASSMDREDYGYTF TGTGCCAGCAGTATGGACAGGGAGGACTATGGCTACACCTTC
few TRBD2 TRBJ2-1 14 TRBV29-1 CSVEESGGGNEQFF TGCAGCGTTGAAGAAAGCGGCGGGGGCAATGAGCAGTTCTTC
many - TRBJ2-1 12 TRBV5-5 CASSLDRDEQFF TGTGCCAGCAGCTTGGACAGGGATGAGCAGTTCTTC
- - TRBJ2-5 16 TRBV20-1 CSAYRNLWTDQETQYF TGCAGTGCTTACAGGAACCTTTGGACGGACCAAGAGACCCAGTACTTC
few TRBD2 TRBJ2-1 16 TRBV7-9 CASSFPSGRAGNEQFF TGTGCCAGCAGCTTCCCTAGCGGGAGGGCGGGCAATGAGCAGTTCTTC
few TRBD2 TRBJ2-7 14 TRBV27 CASSLFRGGYEQYF TGTGCCAGCAGTTTATTTCGGGGGGGCTACGAGCAGTACTTC
- - TRBJ1-5 14 TRBV7-8 CASSLPRHNQPQHF TGTGCCAGCAGCTTACCACGGCACAATCAGCCCCAGCATTTT
- - TRBJ2-5 13 TRBV20-1 CSAKDSPRETQYF TGCAGTGCTAAGGACTCCCCTCGGGAGACCCAGTACTTC
- TRBD2 TRBJ2-3 16 TRBV27 CASCSLAGGVTDTQYF TGTGCCAGCTGCTCTTTAGCGGGAGGCGTAACAGATACGCAGTATTTT
few - TRBJ2-7 13 TRBV5-6 CASSLVEESEQYF TGTGCCAGCAGCTTGGTAGAGGAATCCGAGCAGTACTTC
- TRBD1 TRBJ2-2 16 TRBV11-2 CASSLVPPGGNGELFF TGTGCCAGCAGCTTAGTCCCCCCAGGGGGCAACGGGGAGCTGTTTTTT
few - TRBJ1-1 14 TRBV29-1 CSVDPAEGNTEAFF TGCAGCGTTGACCCCGCAGAAGGAAACACTGAAGCTTTCTTT
few - TRBJ1-5 15 TRBV9 CASSVDPGMGQPQHF TGTGCCAGCAGCGTAGATCCAGGGATGGGACAGCCCCAGCATTTT
few - TRBJ2-1 15 TRBV3-1 CASSQGGGGGNEQFF TGTGCCAGCAGCCAAGGAGGAGGGGGCGGGAATGAGCAGTTCTTC
few - TRBJ1-2 14 TRBV19 CASLTSGIAYGYTF TGTGCCAGTCTCACCTCGGGGATCGCCTATGGCTACACCTTC
few - TRBJ1-1 11 TRBV5-5 CASSSGLEAFF TGTGCCAGCAGCTCAGGTTTAGAAGCTTTCTTT
few - TRBJ1-1 13 TRBV14 CASSHYRDTEAFF TGTGCCAGCAGCCATTACAGGGACACTGAAGCTTTCTTT
few - TRBJ2-7 12 TRBV20-1 CSSGERSYEQYF TGCAGTTCTGGGGAGCGGTCGTACGAGCAGTACTTC
- TRBD1 TRBJ2-2 15 TRBV6-4 CASSDSGGNTGELFF TGTGCCAGCAGTGACTCAGGGGGCAACACCGGGGAGCTGTTTTTT
few - TRBJ2-7 17 TRBV12-5 CASGLPHDRAEGYEQYF TGTGCTAGTGGTTTGCCACATGATAGGGCGGAGGGCTACGAGCAGTACTTC
- - TRBJ1-3 13 TRBV6-6 CASRGTSFGGEYF TGTGCCAGCAGAGGGACCTCATTCGGCGGGGAGTATTTT
many - TRBJ1-4 14 TRBV9 CASSALQGQGKLFF TGTGCCAGCAGCGCCCTACAGGGTCAGGGAAAACTGTTTTTT
many TRBD1 TRBJ2-7 14 TRBV3-1 CASSHWDRDYEQYF TGTGCCAGCAGCCACTGGGACAGGGACTACGAGCAGTACTTC
few - TRBJ2-7 14 TRBV19 CASSIVGSSYEQYF TGTGCCAGTAGTATTGTCGGCTCCTCCTACGAGCAGTACTTC
few TRBD2 TRBJ2-3 18 TRBV10-2 CASSVTPVSGGSTDTQYF TGCGCCAGCAGTGTTACCCCAGTTAGCGGGGGATCCACAGATACGCAGTATTTT
- TRBD2 TRBJ2-1 16 TRBV12-3/TRBV12-4 CASSWTSDIPYNEQFF TGTGCCAGCAGTTGGACTAGCGATATTCCCTACAATGAGCAGTTCTTC
few TRBD1 TRBJ1-6 14 TRBV4-1 CASSSDRENSPLHF TGCGCCAGCAGCTCGGACAGGGAGAATTCACCCCTCCACTTT
few TRBD2 TRBJ2-3 16 TRBV7-6 CASSLALAGGGDTQYF TGTGCCAGCAGCTTAGCACTAGCGGGAGGAGGAGATACGCAGTATTTT
- TRBD2 TRBJ2-7 16 TRBV4-3 CASSQDGTSGYYEQYF TGCGCCAGCAGCCAGGACGGGACTAGCGGATACTACGAGCAGTACTTC